This T cell receptor beta chain was captured in a study of shared clonotypes between healthy human individuals. Clones were sequenced by immunoSEQ multiplex PCR, and TCRdb holds only the in-frame ones, with some missing. The sample yields 2 million to 3 million clones, 90% to 95% seen once. The CDR3 spans 14 residues. Per germline, CDR1 SQVTM and CDR2 ANQGSEA. Trimming removed 2 bases from V and 1 base from J, with 10 bases in between. The receptor was derived from a man younger than 35 in good health. Some clones in this sample may be carry-over from other donors' samples. The chain couples TRBV29-1 to TRBJ2-3; the D gene is possibly TRBD1 (7 bases). Sequenced input: naive CD4+ T cells from PBMCs. As to subset: CD45RA+ positively selected. The CDR3 spells CSVETGEGTDTQYF. For the CDR3, the DNA is TGCAGCGTTGAAACAGGGGAGGGCACAGATACGCAGTATTTT.